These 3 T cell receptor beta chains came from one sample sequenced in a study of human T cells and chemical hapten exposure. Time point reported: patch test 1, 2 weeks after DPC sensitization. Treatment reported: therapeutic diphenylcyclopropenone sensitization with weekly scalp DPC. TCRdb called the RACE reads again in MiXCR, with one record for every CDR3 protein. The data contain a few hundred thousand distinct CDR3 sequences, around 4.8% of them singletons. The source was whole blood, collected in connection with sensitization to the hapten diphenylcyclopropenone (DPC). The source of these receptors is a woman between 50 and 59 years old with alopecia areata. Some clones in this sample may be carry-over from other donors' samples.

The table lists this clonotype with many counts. The CDR3 DNA sequence: TGCGCCAGCAGCTTGGAGGACAGGGGTAGCGAGCAGTACTTC. Encoded protein: CASSLEDRGSEQYF. The V gene is TRBV5-1, the J gene TRBJ2-7, with 9 bases aligning to TRBD1. V gave up 0 bases and J gave up 6 bases; unmatched junction bases: 4. CDR1 is SGHRS, CDR2 YFSETQ, per germline. This CDR3 is 14 amino acids long.

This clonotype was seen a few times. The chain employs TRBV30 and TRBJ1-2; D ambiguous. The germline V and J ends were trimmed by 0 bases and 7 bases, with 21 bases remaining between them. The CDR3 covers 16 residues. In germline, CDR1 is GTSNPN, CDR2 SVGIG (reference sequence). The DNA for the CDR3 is TGTGCCTGGAGTGTAGGTACTAGCGGATTTAGACCTGGCTACACCTTC. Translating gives CAWSVGTSGFRPGYTF.

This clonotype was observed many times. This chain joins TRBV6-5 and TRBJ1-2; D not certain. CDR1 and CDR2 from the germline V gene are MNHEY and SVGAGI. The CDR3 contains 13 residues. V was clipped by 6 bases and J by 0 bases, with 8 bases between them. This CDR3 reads CASSQNANYGYTF. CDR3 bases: TGTGCCAGCAGCCAAAACGCTAACTATGGCTACACCTTC.